A single sample gave rise to the 8 T cell receptor beta chains below, sequenced in a study of blood T cell repertoires in COVID-19. TCRdb's copy holds only in-frame clones and misses some; the assay was immunoSEQ multiplex PCR. The table lists hundreds of thousands of clones, around nine tenths of them singletons. The sample comprised PBMCs or T cells enriched from blood (not recorded which). The receptors derive from a woman aged 50 to 60 who had recovered from COVID-19.

V is TRBV7-2 and J is TRBJ2-7; 8 bases are a match to TRBD2. J gave up 3 bases and V 10 bases, and 17 bases lay outside the gene matches. CDR1 SGHTA and CDR2 FQGNSA come from the germline V gene. The CDR3 contains 16 residues. CDR3 region: CATTASGPVNFYEQYF. The CDR3 DNA reads as TGTGCCACCACGGCTAGCGGGCCTGTCAACTTCTACGAGCAGTACTTC.

The V gene is TRBV3-1 (or the pseudogene TRBV3-2), the J gene TRBJ1-4, with D possibly TRBD1 on 6 matching bases. CDR3 length: 16 amino acids. CDR1 LGHDT and CDR2 YNNKEL come from the germline V gene (reference sequence). V was cut by 4 bases and J by 4 bases, with 16 bases left in between. As DNA, the CDR3 is TGTGCCAGCAGCCCGGACAGAAAAGCGATTAATGAAAAACTGTTTTTT. As protein: CASSPDRKAINEKLFF.

V is TRBV4-2 and J is TRBJ1-5; D is perhaps TRBD1 (5 bases). CDR1 is LGHNA and CDR2 is YNFKEQ in the germline V gene. Trimming took 2 bases from V and 0 from J, leaving 20 bases between them. CDR3 length: 19 residues. CDR3 DNA: TGTGCCAGCAGCCAACTTCAGGGTACCAGTGTATTTAGCAATCAGCCCCAGCATTTT. This encodes CASSQLQGTSVFSNQPQHF.

The chain is built from TRBV30 and TRBJ2-5; 13 bases are shared with TRBD2. V dropped 2 bases and J dropped 4; count of bases not matched to a gene: 1. The germline CDR1 and CDR2 sequences are GTSNPN and SVGIG (reference sequence). The CDR3 consists of 14 residues. CDR3 in amino acids: CAWSRTSGGETQYF. The CDR3, as DNA: TGTGCCTGGAGTAGGACTAGCGGGGGAGAGACCCAGTACTTC.

The chain couples TRBV6-5 to TRBJ1-4; D not resolved. The CDR3 is 16 residues long. The ends were cut back, 4 bases at V and 0 bases at J, with 12 bases in the middle. CDR1 is MNHEY and CDR2 is SVGAGI in the germline V gene. Here the CDR3 reads CASSLKRSATNEKLFF. As DNA, the CDR3 is TGTGCCAGCAGTTTGAAGCGGTCCGCAACTAATGAAAAACTGTTTTTT.

This clone was found once. The chain employs TRBV15 and TRBJ2-1; TRBD2 is a possible D gene (5 bases). Germline V lookup: CDR1 LNHNV, CDR2 YYDKDF (reference sequence). The CDR3 has 16 amino acids. The V end lost 1 base, the J end lost 0 bases, and 10 bases lay between the germline ends. The CDR3 loop reads CATSRAGESSYNEQFF. The CDR3 coding sequence is TGTGCCACCAGCAGAGCCGGGGAGAGCTCCTACAATGAGCAGTTCTTC.

This chain joins TRBV5-1 and TRBJ1-1, with D possibly being TRBD1 (6 bases). The germline V gene has CDR1 SGHRS and CDR2 YFSETQ. V was cut by 6 bases and J by 3 bases, with 12 bases left in between. The CDR3 has 13 amino acids. The CDR3 sequence is CASTRDTHTEAFF. The CDR3 DNA sequence: TGCGCCAGCACCCGGGACACGCACACTGAAGCTTTCTTT.

This rearrangement joins TRBV5-1 to TRBJ2-1; TRBD2 agrees at 8 bases. V gave up 4 bases and J gave up 10 bases; unmatched junction bases: 10. This CDR3 comprises 14 residues. The V gene's germline CDR1 is SGHRS and CDR2 YFSETQ. The CDR3 bases are TGCGCCAGCAGCCTAACTCTAGCGGGTAACGAGCAGTTCTTC. Protein: CASSLTLAGNEQFF.